One and the same sample provided the 23 T cell receptor beta chains below, sequenced in a study of T cells in Graves' hyperthyroidism and ophthalmopathy (dated by TCRdb to about 2019). Library construction relied on multiplex PCR. Sequencing relied on an Illumina HiSeq 2000. The TCR beta CDR3 regions were amplified from the RNA transcripts. The first round of RT-PCR for the TCR CDR3 was performed with the HTBI primer set and the Qiagen OneStep RT-PCR kit. TCRdb ran its own pipeline on the public reads, namely fastp trimming at Q25 and MiXCR clone calling, and kept in-frame beta chains. Rows matching on CDR3 protein sequence are summarized as one entry with the most common DNA and genes. The sample profile shows hundreds of thousands of distinct CDR3 sequences; about 35% of them were found once. Around 30% of the sample is taken by the ten largest. Sample: blood. These receptors all stem from a woman between 35 and 50 years old with Graves' hyperthyroidism.

V gene TRBV6-6 combines with J gene TRBJ2-5, with D unclear. CDR3 length: 18 amino acids. Germline V CDR1 and CDR2: MNHNY, SVGAGI (reference sequence). V lost 6 bases, J lost 5 bases, and 28 bases lay in between. The CDR3: CASSTTLGYAWAGETQYF. The CDR3 region has the DNA TGTGCCAGCAGCACAACGCTAGGGTACGCGTGGGCCGGGGAGACCCAGTACTTC.

This clonotype was counted at least ten times. The CDR3 DNA sequence: TGTGCCAGCAGCCATAAGGGACAGTTCCAAGAGACCCAGTACTTC. Encoded protein: CASSHKGQFQETQYF. V gene TRBV7-2 combines with J gene TRBJ2-5; 7 nucleotides align to TRBD1. Germline V gives CDR1 SGHTA, CDR2 FQGNSA. The CDR3 sequence is 15 residues long. After removal of 5 bases from V and 1 base from J, the junction contained 7 bases not matched to a gene.

CDR3: CASSLLTWSGTGGLAPGGEQYF. As DNA, the CDR3 is TGTGCCAGCAGCTTACTTACTTGGTCCGGGACAGGGGGATTGGCTCCGGGGGGCGAGCAGTACTTC. The rearrangement links TRBV7-8 to TRBJ2-7; 11 bases align to TRBD1. After removal of 2 bases from V and 6 bases from J, the junction contained 27 bases not matched to a gene. Germline lookup yields CDR1 SGHVS and CDR2 FQNEAQ. This CDR3 is built from 22 residues.

In this sample, this clonotype turned up many times. The rearrangement links TRBV12-3 or TRBV12-4 to TRBJ1-4; D is uncertain. Trimming shortened V by 3 bases and J by 5 bases, and 7 bases separated the two germline ends. This CDR3 spans 13 amino acids. CDR3 bases: TGTGCCAGCAGTTTGCTAAGGAATGAAAAACTGTTTTTT. Translated: CASSLLRNEKLFF.

CDR3 nucleotide sequence: TGCGCCAGCAGCAACCCCTGGGACCTTAAAGAGACCCAGTACTTC. Protein product: CASSNPWDLKETQYF. The chain is built from TRBV5-1 and TRBJ2-5, with D perhaps assigned TRBD1 or TRBD2 (5 bases each). CDR1 SGHRS and CDR2 YFSETQ come from the germline V gene. Trimming removed 4 bases at V and 3 bases at J, with 16 bases between. The CDR3 totals 15 residues.

V gene TRBV12-3 or TRBV12-4 combines with J gene TRBJ2-7; weak D call: TRBD1 (5 bases). This CDR3 is 14 amino acids long. The V end lost 5 bases, the J end lost 1 base, and 12 bases lay between the germline ends. CDR3 nucleotides: TGTGCCAGCAGTGCGAACAGGTTATCCTACGAGCAGTACTTC. Its protein is CASSANRLSYEQYF.

The chain recombines TRBV7-9 with TRBJ2-5, with a possible D match to TRBD1 (6 bases). CDR1 and CDR2 from the germline V gene are SEHNR and FQNEAQ (reference sequence). V dropped 5 bases and J dropped 2 bases, with 12 bases sitting between them. This CDR3 is built from 14 residues. CDR3 residues: CASSTGTLQETQYF. The CDR3, as DNA: TGTGCCAGCAGCACCGGGACACTACAAGAGACCCAGTACTTC.

The genes are TRBV10-3 and TRBJ1-2; D is uncertain. The germline V gene encodes CDR1 ENHRY and CDR2 SYGVKD. The V gene lost 4 bases and the J gene lost 8 bases, with 5 bases spanning the gap. There are 10 residues in the CDR3. CDR3: CAISAQGYTF. The CDR3 DNA is TGTGCCATCAGTGCGCAGGGCTACACCTTC.

This clonotype was found many times. The chain has TRBV7-8 and TRBJ1-4; D is possibly TRBD1 (5 bases). This CDR3 contains 14 residues. The V gene lost 7 bases and the J gene lost 3 bases, with 12 bases spanning the gap. Germline assignment: CDR1 SGHVS and CDR2 FQNEAQ. The CDR3 loop is CASTLGGANEKLFF. The CDR3 nucleotides are TGTGCCAGCACCCTTGGGGGGGCTAATGAAAAACTGTTTTTT. The full variable domain, completed using reference TRBV7-8 and TRBJ1-4, is GAGVSQSPRYKVAKRGQDVALRCDPISGHVSLFWYQQALGQGPEFLTYFQNEAQLDKSGLPSDRFFAERPEGSVSTLKIQRTQQEDSAVYLCASTLGGANEKLFFGSGTQLSVL.

The rearrangement links TRBV7-9 to TRBJ1-4; D might be TRBD1 (5 bases). There are 16 residues in the CDR3. Between the trimmed V and J ends, which lost 2 bases and 2 bases, there was a span of 12 bases. Germline V gene lookup returns CDR1 SEHNR and CDR2 FQNEAQ (reference sequence). The CDR3 loop reads CASSLLGGTTNEKLFF. CDR3 DNA: TGTGCCAGCAGCTTACTTGGGGGGACGACTAATGAAAAACTGTTTTTT.

Turning to this clonotype: A much larger clone is a single base away; this may be a read error. The DNA of the CDR3 is TGTGCCAGCAGCCCCCGGGAGGGCTCCTACGAGCAGTACTTC. As protein: CASSPREGSYEQYF. This sequence joins TRBV11-1 and TRBJ2-7, with 8 bases fitting TRBD2. This CDR3 region has 14 residues. The germline V gene has CDR1 SGHAT and CDR2 FQDESV (reference sequence). The V segment lost 5 bases and the J segment 0 bases; nucleotides outside the gene matches: 3.

This clonotype came up a few times. The chain joins TRBV4-3 to TRBJ1-5, with unresolved D. The V gene lost 0 bases and the J gene lost 6 bases, with 12 bases spanning the gap. Germline-derived CDR1 and CDR2 are LGHNA and YSLEER. CDR3 length: 15 residues. CDR3 sequence reads: CASSQEAADVQPQHF. The CDR3 coding sequence is TGCGCCAGCAGCCAAGAAGCGGCAGACGTTCAGCCCCAGCATTTT.

This clonotype came up a few times. CDR3 DNA: TGTGCCAGCAGGCCCAAGAGGGTGCTGAATGAAAAACTGTTTTTT. Translation gives CASRPKRVLNEKLFF. The V and J genes are TRBV6-1 and TRBJ1-4; D unclear. Trimming left V 6 bases short and J 5 bases short, with 16 bases between. The CDR3 extends over 15 amino acids. CDR1 is MNHNS and CDR2 is SASEGT in the germline V gene.

This clonotype was detected ten times or more. The chain joins TRBV7-2 to TRBJ1-5; D gene unclear. V was cut by 0 bases and J by 7 bases, with 13 bases left in between. From germline, CDR1 is SGHTA and CDR2 FQGNSA. The CDR3 runs 15 residues. The CDR3 region has the DNA TGTGCCAGCAGCTTAGCGCTACCCGGACGGCAGCCCCAGCATTTT. Its translation: CASSLALPGRQPQHF.

This clonotype has at least ten counts. The junction departs from germline at one end; a sequencing error may be responsible. The chain combines TRBV2 with TRBJ1-5; D perhaps matches TRBD1 (6 bases). The germline CDR1 and CDR2 sequences are SNHLY and FYNNEI. This CDR3 is 14 amino acids long. DNA for the CDR3: TGCGCCAGCAGTGAGGGGGGTCCCAATCAGCCCCAGCATTTT. Translated: CASSEGGPNQPQHF.

To note about this clonotype: Given the absence of the conserved phenylalanine or tryptophan at the CDR3 end, a read error is likely. The rearrangement joins TRBV6-6 to TRBJ1-1; D uncertain. The CDR3 covers 11 residues. CDR1 is MNHNY, CDR2 SVGAGI, per germline (reference sequence). V lost 9 bases, J lost 0 bases, and 5 bases lay in between. CDR3 sequence reads: CASRVNTEAFS. The CDR3 DNA sequence: TGTGCCAGTAGAGTGAACACTGAAGCTTTCTCT.

There are a few counts of this clonotype. The chain couples TRBV5-5 to TRBJ2-5; 7 bases map to TRBD1. Trimming took 1 base from V and 4 from J; bases not matched to a gene: 4. This CDR3 spans 14 amino acids. Germline values: CDR1 SGHKS, CDR2 YYEKEE (reference sequence). The CDR3 protein is CASSLSTGVETQYF. The CDR3 DNA follows: TGTGCCAGCAGCTTGTCTACAGGGGTAGAGACCCAGTACTTC.

The chain combines TRBV7-3 with TRBJ2-2, with a possible D match to TRBD1 (6 bases). This CDR3 has 16 amino acids. Germline CDR1 SGHTA, CDR2 FQGTGA. V lost 6 bases, J lost 5 bases, and 19 bases lay in between. CDR3 loop: CASSYSPGTLTGELFF. CDR3 DNA sequence: TGTGCCAGCAGTTACTCTCCCGGGACATTGACCGGGGAGCTGTTTTTT. Together with reference TRBV7-3 and TRBJ2-2, the CDR3 gives the full variable domain: GAGVSQTPSNKVTEKGKYVELRCDPISGHTALYWYRQSLGQGPEFLIYFQGTGAADDSGLPNDRFFAVRPEGSVSTLKIQRTERGDSAVYLCASSYSPGTLTGELFFGEGSRLTVL.

This clonotype was found a few times. The chain links TRBV7-9 to TRBJ1-4, with TRBD1 as a possible D gene (6 bases). The CDR3 extends over 15 amino acids. Deletions cut 5 bases from V and 5 bases from J, with 15 bases between. The V gene's germline CDR1 is SEHNR and CDR2 FQNEAQ (reference sequence). The CDR3 coding sequence is TGTGCCAGCAGCCCCAGGGGCAGGGTGAATGAAAAACTGTTTTTT. It translates to CASSPRGRVNEKLFF.

This clonotype was observed a few times. In nucleotides, the CDR3 is TGCAGTGCTAAAGGAAACCCGGGACAGGGGGCGGCCTATAATTCACCCCTCCACTTT. Translated, it gives CSAKGNPGQGAAYNSPLHF. The chain couples TRBV20-1 to TRBJ1-6; 12 bases line up with TRBD1. Germline values: CDR1 DFQATT, CDR2 SNEGSKA (reference sequence). The trim removed 4 bases at V and 2 bases at J, leaving 12 bases unmatched. This CDR3 comprises 19 residues.

This clonotype appeared a few times. The chain carries TRBV7-9 and TRBJ2-7; D not certain. Trimming left V 1 base short and J 9 bases short, with 16 bases between. The CDR3 has 14 amino acids. CDR1 is SEHNR, CDR2 FQNEAQ, per germline (reference sequence). This CDR3 reads CASSLETRYPVQYF. CDR3 DNA: TGTGCCAGCAGCTTAGAGACACGGTATCCCGTGCAGTACTTC.

This clonotype was counted only a few times. CDR3: CASRRTGVYEQYF. The CDR3 nucleotides are TGTGCCAGCAGGAGGACAGGGGTGTACGAGCAGTACTTC. This sequence joins TRBV5-4 and TRBJ2-7, with 9 bases aligning to TRBD1. Per germline, CDR1 SGHNT and CDR2 YYREEE (reference sequence). This CDR3 comprises 13 residues. V shed 5 bases and J 4 bases; nucleotides not matched to a gene: 4.

This clonotype has a count of ten or more. The chain employs TRBV9 and TRBJ1-1; D gene uncertain. The germline gives CDR1 SGDLS, CDR2 YYNGEE. The CDR3 has 13 residues. Between the trimmed V and J ends, which lost 5 bases and 0 bases, there was a span of 8 bases. In nucleotides, the CDR3 is TGTGCCAGCAGTGCGCAGCTGAACACTGAAGCTTTCTTT. Its protein product is CASSAQLNTEAFF. Together with reference TRBV9 and TRBJ1-1, the CDR3 gives the full variable domain: DSGVTQTPKHLITATGQRVTLRCSPRSGDLSVYWYQQSLDQGLQFLIQYYNGEERAKGNILERFSAQQFPDLHSELNLSSLELGDSALYFCASSAQLNTEAFFGQGTRLTVV.